This T cell receptor beta chain was retrieved from a study of blood T cell repertoires in COVID-19. The overall study: Acute-phase and convalescent COVID-19 samples originated in the United States, Italy and Spain. Sources were T cells, B-cell-depleted T cells, or PBMCs; the material itself was cDNA or gDNA.

In the authors' methods: By means of reference gene primer amplification, nucleated cell counts were estimated. Generated by immunoSEQ multiplex PCR, the TCRdb table keeps only in-frame clones and is missing some. The V and J calls and the clone size are those of that table, but D and trimming were determined from the DNA. The profile shows 55,000 or so clones, approximately 89% of them singletons. The germline V gene encodes CDR1 MNHEY and CDR2 SMNVEV (reference sequence). There are 15 residues in the CDR3. V shed 6 bases, J shed 8 bases, and the junction held 6 bases outside the gene matches. V gene TRBV27 combines with J gene TRBJ2-1; 14 nucleotides align to TRBD2. This receptor was taken from a man in his sixties with active or convalescent COVID-19. Sequencing was carried out using peripheral blood. CDR3 in amino acids: CASSQGLAGVYEQFF. In DNA, the CDR3 is TGTGCCAGCAGCCAGGGACTAGCGGGAGTATATGAGCAGTTCTTC.